A single sample gave rise to the 10 T cell receptor beta chains below, sequenced in a study of CD8+ T cells in alopecia areata. Investigators isolated RNA and reverse transcribed it into cDNA to act as the sequencing template. This table comes from immunoSEQ multiplex PCR, and its TCRdb copy is limited to in-frame clones, with some not included. The data hold 150,000 to 190,000 clones, with 40% to 65% observed a single time. Sample: CD8+ T cells sorted from blood, taken at week 0. Receptors originate from a human donor with alopecia areata.

DNA of the CDR3: TGTGCCAGCAGCTTAGGGAGATACGAGCAGTACTTC. This translates into CASSLGRYEQYF. This chain uses TRBV5-6 with TRBJ2-7; maybe TRBD2 (5 bases). From germline, CDR1 is SGHDT and CDR2 YYEEEE. This CDR3 comprises 12 residues. V was pared by 2 bases and J by 4 bases, with 7 bases between.

This chain connects TRBV29-1 to TRBJ2-7; D possibly corresponds to TRBD1 (6 bases). Trimming left V 7 bases short and J 0 bases short, with 10 bases between. The germline V gene has CDR1 SQVTM and CDR2 ANQGSEA. This CDR3 contains 12 residues. CDR3 residues: CSGQGSSYEQYF. DNA for the CDR3: TGCAGCGGGCAGGGGTCCTCCTACGAGCAGTACTTC.

The genes are TRBV27 and TRBJ1-6; the D is unclear. Trimming removed 7 bases from V and 7 bases from J, with 11 bases in between. CDR1 is MNHEY and CDR2 is SMNVEV in the germline V gene (reference sequence). The length of the CDR3 is 13 residues. CDR3 loop: CASKDGRNSPLHF. DNA for the CDR3: TGTGCCAGCAAAGACGGGCGGAATTCACCCCTCCACTTT.

This chain joins TRBV30 and TRBJ1-1; D remains ambiguous. CDR1 GTSNPN and CDR2 SVGIG come from the germline V gene (reference sequence). The CDR3 runs to 13 residues. Trimming left V 4 bases short and J 5 bases short, with 14 bases between. CDR3 loop: CAWTLTRGTEAFF. CDR3 coding DNA: TGTGCCTGGACCTTGACCCGAGGGACTGAAGCTTTCTTT.

The rearrangement links TRBV28 to TRBJ2-1; 9 bases agree with TRBD1. This CDR3 has 14 amino acids. Trimming removed 3 bases from V and 9 bases from J; junction bases left unmatched: 6. Germline V gene sequence: CDR1 MDHEN, CDR2 SYDVKM. The CDR3: CASSLGTGKGEQFF. CDR3 nucleotides: TGTGCCAGCAGTTTGGGGACAGGGAAGGGTGAGCAGTTCTTC.

The chain couples TRBV6-5 to TRBJ2-1; no clear D gene. The CDR3 runs 11 residues. The V gene lost 6 bases and the J gene lost 6 bases, with 6 bases spanning the gap. Germline loops: CDR1 MNHEY, CDR2 SVGAGI. The CDR3 coding sequence is TGTGCCAGCAGGACCAGCAATGAGCAGTTCTTC. Translating it yields CASRTSNEQFF.

The chain carries TRBV10-2 and TRBJ2-3; D not certain. Trimming took off 0 bases at V and 2 bases at J, with 12 bases between the two ends. This CDR3 contains 16 residues. CDR1 WSHSY and CDR2 SAAADI come from the germline V gene. The DNA for the CDR3 is TGCGCCAGCAGTGAGTCGAGGACCGGGCCCACAGATACGCAGTATTTT. It yields the protein CASSESRTGPTDTQYF.

V and J are TRBV30 and TRBJ2-5; the D call may be TRBD1 or TRBD2 (5 bases each). V was pared by 2 bases and J by 4 bases, with 14 bases between. This CDR3 has 14 amino acids. The germline V gene has CDR1 GTSNPN and CDR2 SVGIG (reference sequence). The CDR3 is CAWSRDPGGETQYF. The DNA for the CDR3 is TGTGCCTGGAGTAGGGACCCCGGTGGAGAGACCCAGTACTTC.

The chain joins TRBV4-1 to TRBJ2-5, with 16 nucleotides matching TRBD2. The V gene's germline CDR1 is MGHRA and CDR2 YSYEKL. V dropped 2 bases and J dropped 11; count of bases not matched to a gene: 8. CDR3 length: 16 residues. The CDR3 reads CASSQRTGLAGGTQYF. The CDR3 coding sequence is TGCGCCAGCAGCCAACGGACGGGACTAGCGGGGGGGACTCAGTACTTC.

This chain connects TRBV30 to TRBJ1-1; D gene ambiguous. The length of the CDR3 is 11 residues. Trimming left V 7 bases short and J 5 bases short, with 11 bases between. The germline CDR1 and CDR2 sequences are GTSNPN and SVGIG (reference sequence). DNA of the CDR3: TGTGCCTACGCTGTAGGGACTGAAGCTTTCTTT. Protein product: CAYAVGTEAFF.